A single sample is the source of the 23 T cell receptor beta chains below, sequenced in a study of blood T cells in healthy people across ages. Primed by a sample-barcoded 5' primer and a J-beta primer mix, a second PCR proceeded for about 7 to 11 cycles. One entry per CDR3 protein results from TCRdb running MiXCR on the 5' RACE reads. The profile shows 1.2 million to 1.5 million distinct CDR3 sequences, 59% of them singletons. Input material: blood. These receptor sequences come from a man younger than 35 in good health.

This chain uses TRBV2 with TRBJ2-5, with a weak D call TRBD1 (5 bases). This CDR3 region has 14 residues. CDR1 is SNHLY, CDR2 FYNNEI, per germline. Trimming took 6 bases from V and 5 from J, leaving 16 bases between them. CDR3 DNA sequence: TGTGCCAGCAGGGGAACAGGATTGTGGGAGACCCAGTACTTC. Translated, it gives CASRGTGLWETQYF.

This rearrangement joins TRBV29-1 to TRBJ1-1; D uncertain. This CDR3 has 13 amino acids. Trimming left V 5 bases short and J 4 bases short, with 14 bases between. Germline-derived CDR1 and CDR2 are SQVTM and ANQGSEA. The CDR3 is CSVSPRAGTEAFF. In nucleotides, the CDR3 is TGCAGCGTTAGCCCCCGGGCGGGCACTGAAGCTTTCTTT.

This clonotype has just a few counts. This CDR3 reads CASSEEDRVNTEAFF. In DNA form, the CDR3 reads TGTGCCAGCAGTGAAGAGGACAGGGTGAACACTGAAGCTTTCTTT. The chain uses TRBV25-1 and TRBJ1-1, with 8 bases matching TRBD1. The germline V gene has CDR1 MGHDK and CDR2 SYGVNS. This CDR3 has 15 residues. Trimming took 2 bases from V and 0 from J; bases not matched to a gene: 2.

The chain is built from TRBV27 and TRBJ2-1; D ambiguous. Germline V gives CDR1 MNHEY, CDR2 SMNVEV (reference sequence). CDR3 length equals 15 residues. V was pared by 6 bases and J by 1 base, with 13 bases between. CDR3 region: CASRHPGTSYNEQFF. For the CDR3, the DNA is TGTGCCAGCAGGCACCCTGGAACTTCCTACAATGAGCAGTTCTTC.

This sequence joins TRBV10-1 and TRBJ2-7; D unclear. The germline gives CDR1 WNHNN, CDR2 SYGVQD (reference sequence). V shed 10 bases and J shed 0 bases, with 10 bases lying between them. This CDR3 region has 12 residues. This CDR3 is CATGPNSYEQYF. The CDR3 nucleotides are TGCGCCACCGGACCTAACTCCTACGAGCAGTACTTC.

The chain links TRBV14 to TRBJ2-7; D is possibly TRBD1 (6 bases). V lost 0 bases and J lost 4, with 13 bases in between. The CDR3 covers 15 residues. Germline V gives CDR1 SGHDN, CDR2 FVKESK. The CDR3 is CASSQEGGPGYEQYF. CDR3 sequence (DNA): TGTGCCAGCAGCCAAGAAGGGGGACCAGGGTACGAGCAGTACTTC.

This clonotype was detected a few times. V is TRBV20-1 and J is TRBJ2-7, with 9 bases aligning to TRBD1. This CDR3 has 14 residues. The J segment lost 5 bases and the V segment lost 0 bases, leaving 5 bases of the junction unmatched. The V gene's germline CDR1 is DFQATT and CDR2 SNEGSKA (reference sequence). The CDR3 region is CSAREQGAGHEQYF. For the CDR3, the DNA is TGCAGTGCTAGAGAACAGGGGGCTGGACACGAGCAGTACTTC.

The rearrangement uses TRBV14 and TRBJ1-2; TRBD1 matches at 7 bases. The CDR3 sequence is 14 residues long. The V and J ends lost 1 base and 7 bases, in that order; junction bases with no gene match: 6. The germline gives CDR1 SGHDN, CDR2 FVKESK. The CDR3 nucleotides read TGTGCCAGCAGCCAAGTGGAGGGGGCGGTTGGCTACACCTTC. Protein product: CASSQVEGAVGYTF.

Worth noting for this clonotype: This clone may be a read error of a much larger clone one base away. The V gene is TRBV29-1, the J gene TRBJ2-3; possible D gene TRBD1, 6 bases. The CDR3 covers 14 residues. Germline V gene lookup returns CDR1 SQVTM and CDR2 ANQGSEA. Trimming left V 0 bases short and J 3 bases short, with 10 bases between. This CDR3 is CSVEDLGGTDTQYF. CDR3 DNA sequence: TGCAGCGTTGAAGATCTAGGGGGTACAGATACGCAGTATTTT.

This chain connects TRBV6-6 to TRBJ1-1, with D possibly matching TRBD1 (6 bases). The CDR3 loop spans 15 amino acids. Germline loops: CDR1 MNHNY, CDR2 SVGAGI (reference sequence). V gave up 2 bases and J gave up 0 bases, with 10 bases separating them. The DNA of the CDR3 is TGTGCCAGCAGTTACCCGGACAGAATGAACACTGAAGCTTTCTTT. Translated: CASSYPDRMNTEAFF.

The chain employs TRBV5-1 and TRBJ1-1; D uncertain. Germline loops: CDR1 SGHRS, CDR2 YFSETQ. Trimming cost V 4 bases and J 5 bases, with 18 bases left between them. The CDR3 sequence is 15 residues long. The CDR3 nucleotides read TGCGCCAGCAGCATAAACCCATCCAAGGGTACTGAAGCTTTCTTT. It translates to CASSINPSKGTEAFF.

This clonotype has just one count. The chain joins TRBV18 to TRBJ2-7, with a weak D call TRBD1 (5 bases). Deletions cut 8 bases from V and 3 bases from J, with 14 bases between. This CDR3 is 13 amino acids long. From germline, CDR1 is KGHSH and CDR2 LQKENI. The CDR3 loop is CASQGAPYYEQYF. The CDR3 nucleotides are TGTGCCAGCCAAGGGGCCCCCTACTACGAGCAGTACTTC. Variable domain in full (rest from reference TRBV18 and TRBJ2-7): NAGVMQNPRHLVRRRGQEARLRCSPMKGHSHVYWYRQLPEEGLKFMVYLQKENIIDESGMPKERFSAEFPKEGPSILRIQQVVRGDSAAYFCASQGAPYYEQYFGPGTRLTVT.

J is TRBJ2-3 and V is TRBV19, with 8 positions matching TRBD1. Germline V gene data show CDR1 as LNHDA and CDR2 as SQIVND (reference sequence). V dropped 5 bases and J dropped 6; count of bases not matched to a gene: 16. The CDR3 totals 17 residues. CDR3: CASSATRQGPYRDTQYF. CDR3 in DNA: TGTGCCAGTAGTGCAACGCGACAGGGGCCGTACAGGGATACGCAGTATTTT.

This clonotype was picked up one time. This chain joins TRBV7-8 and TRBJ2-1; D could derive from TRBD1 or TRBD2 (5 bases each). Trimming removed 1 base at V and 3 bases at J, with 10 bases between. CDR3 length equals 15 residues. Germline V gene data show CDR1 as SGHVS and CDR2 as FQNEAQ. The CDR3 DNA reads TGTGCCAGCAGCTTAGAGGGACGGCTCTACAATGAGCAGTTCTTC. Its translation is CASSLEGRLYNEQFF.

The V and J genes are TRBV4-2 and TRBJ2-3; no definite D call. CDR1 and CDR2 (germline): LGHNA, YNFKEQ. This CDR3 has 15 residues. Between the trimmed V and J ends, which lost 0 bases and 0 bases, there was a span of 7 bases. CDR3 residues: CASSQEPQSTDTQYF. DNA of the CDR3: TGTGCCAGCAGCCAAGAGCCCCAGAGCACAGATACGCAGTATTTT.

V gene TRBV27 combines with J gene TRBJ1-1; perhaps TRBD1 as D (5 bases). V lost 1 base and J lost 1, with 10 bases in between. This CDR3 comprises 15 residues. The germline V gene has CDR1 MNHEY and CDR2 SMNVEV (reference sequence). The CDR3 DNA is TGTGCCAGCAGTTTATATCGGGGCAGGAACACTGAAGCTTTCTTT. Its translation is CASSLYRGRNTEAFF.

The chain employs TRBV20-1 and TRBJ2-5; 13 bases are a match to TRBD2. Trimming cost V 6 bases and J 11 bases; bases outside gene matches: 12. The CDR3 consists of 14 residues. Germline assignment: CDR1 DFQATT and CDR2 SNEGSKA (reference sequence). DNA of the CDR3: TGCAGTGCAGCCGGGACTAGCGGGACCACAGAGCAGTACTTC. As protein: CSAAGTSGTTEQYF.

Note on this clonotype: One end of the junction is discordant with germline, which a read error may explain. The chain uses TRBV20-1 and TRBJ1-4; D may be TRBD1 (5 bases). Germline CDR1 is DFQATT and CDR2 is SNEGSKA (reference sequence). The CDR3 has 14 amino acids. CDR3 in amino acids: CSAGTGATNEKLFF. In DNA, the CDR3 is TGCAGTGCTGGGACTGGCGCAACTAATGAAAAGCTGTTTTTT.

J is TRBJ2-5 and V is TRBV12-3 or TRBV12-4; possibly TRBD1 or TRBD2 for D (5 bases each). Trimming removed 5 bases from V and 11 bases from J, with 18 bases in between. The CDR3 is 13 residues long. The CDR3 reads CASSVTPRGEQYF. CDR3 DNA: TGTGCCAGCAGTGTGACCCCTCGAGGGGAGCAGTACTTC.

This clonotype has only one observation. This sequence joins TRBV6-5 and TRBJ2-7; D not resolved. Germline values: CDR1 MNHEY, CDR2 SVGAGI. The CDR3 consists of 15 residues. V was clipped by 6 bases and J by 3 bases, with 18 bases between them. CDR3 amino acids: CASSPTPRRVYEQYF. CDR3 DNA sequence: TGTGCCAGCAGCCCGACACCACGTCGGGTCTACGAGCAGTACTTC.

The CDR3 sequence: CASSPGGDRQLGTF. In DNA, the CDR3 is TGTGCCAGCAGCCCGGGTGGGGACCGCCAACTTGGCACCTTC. The chain employs TRBV5-5 and TRBJ1-2; D perhaps matches TRBD1 (5 bases). Germline CDR1 and CDR2: SGHKS and YYEKEE (reference sequence). The V end lost 4 bases, the J end lost 13 bases, and 23 bases lay between the germline ends. The CDR3 consists of 14 residues.

The rearrangement links TRBV27 to TRBJ1-2; D gene uncertain. The length of the CDR3 is 14 residues. Germline-derived CDR1 and CDR2 are MNHEY and SMNVEV (reference sequence). The ends were cut back, 7 bases at V and 6 bases at J, with 18 bases in the middle. Here the CDR3 reads CASTTPSRKDGYTF. CDR3 DNA: TGTGCCAGCACCACACCTTCCCGGAAGGATGGCTACACCTTC.

This clonotype has only a few counts. DNA for the CDR3: TGTGCCAGCAGCCCAGACCGCCGGGACTCACAATACGAGCAGTACTTC. This encodes CASSPDRRDSQYEQYF. The chain combines TRBV27 with TRBJ2-7; tentative D call: TRBD2 (6 bases). The CDR3 extends over 16 amino acids. Germline-derived CDR1 and CDR2 are MNHEY and SMNVEV (reference sequence). The V end lost 6 bases, the J end lost 4 bases, and 22 bases lay between the germline ends.